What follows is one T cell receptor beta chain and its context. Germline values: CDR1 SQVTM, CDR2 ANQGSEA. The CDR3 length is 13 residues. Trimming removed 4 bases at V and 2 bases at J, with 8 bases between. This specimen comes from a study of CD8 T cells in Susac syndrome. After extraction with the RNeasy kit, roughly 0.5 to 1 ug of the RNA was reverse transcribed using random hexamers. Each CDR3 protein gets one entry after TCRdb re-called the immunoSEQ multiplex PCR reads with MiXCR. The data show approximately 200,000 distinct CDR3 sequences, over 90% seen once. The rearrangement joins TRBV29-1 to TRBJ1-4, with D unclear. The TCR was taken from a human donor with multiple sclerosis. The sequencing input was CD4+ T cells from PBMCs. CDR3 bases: TGCAGCGTTGCTGCGAGGACTAATGAAAAACTGTTTTTT. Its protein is CSVAARTNEKLFF.